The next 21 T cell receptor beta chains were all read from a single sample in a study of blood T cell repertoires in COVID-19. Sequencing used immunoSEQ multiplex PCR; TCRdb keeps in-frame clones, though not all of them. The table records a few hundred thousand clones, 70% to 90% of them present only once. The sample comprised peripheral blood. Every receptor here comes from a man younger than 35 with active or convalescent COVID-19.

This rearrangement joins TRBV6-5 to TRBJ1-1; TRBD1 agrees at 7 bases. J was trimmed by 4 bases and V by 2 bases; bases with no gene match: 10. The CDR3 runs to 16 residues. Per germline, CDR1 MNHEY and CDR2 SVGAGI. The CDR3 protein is CASSYTRTGRTTEAFF. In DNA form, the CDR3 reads TGTGCCAGCAGTTACACACGGACAGGTCGGACCACTGAAGCTTTCTTT.

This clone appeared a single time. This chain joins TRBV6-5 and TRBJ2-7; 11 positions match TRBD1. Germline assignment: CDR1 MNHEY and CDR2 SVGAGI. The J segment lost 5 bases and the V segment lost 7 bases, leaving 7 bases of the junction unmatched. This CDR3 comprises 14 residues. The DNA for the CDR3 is TGTGCCAGCATGGGGACAGGGGGTAAGGACGAGCAGTACTTC. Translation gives CASMGTGGKDEQYF.

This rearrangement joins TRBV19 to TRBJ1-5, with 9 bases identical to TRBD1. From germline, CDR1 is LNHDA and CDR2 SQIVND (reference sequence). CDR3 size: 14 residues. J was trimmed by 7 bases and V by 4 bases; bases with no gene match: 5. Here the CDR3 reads CASSTQGAGQPQHF. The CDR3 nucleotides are TGTGCCAGTAGTACACAGGGGGCTGGACAGCCCCAGCATTTT.

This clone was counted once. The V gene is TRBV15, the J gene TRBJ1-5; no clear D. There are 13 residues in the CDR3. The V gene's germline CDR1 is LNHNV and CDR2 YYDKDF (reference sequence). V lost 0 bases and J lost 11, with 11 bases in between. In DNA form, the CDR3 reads TGTGCCACCAGCAGAGATCCCGGGAAGGCCCAGCATTTT. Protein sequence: CATSRDPGKAQHF. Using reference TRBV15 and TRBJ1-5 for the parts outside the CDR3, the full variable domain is DAMVIQNPRYQVTQFGKPVTLSCSQTLNHNVMYWYQQKSSQAPKLLFHYYDKDFNNEADTPDNFQSRRPNTSFCFLDIRSPGLGDTAMYLCATSRDPGKAQHFGDGTRLSIL.

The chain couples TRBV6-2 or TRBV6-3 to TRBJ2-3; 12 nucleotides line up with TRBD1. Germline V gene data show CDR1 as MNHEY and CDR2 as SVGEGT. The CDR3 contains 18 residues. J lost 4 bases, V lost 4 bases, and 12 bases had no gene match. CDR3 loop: CASSSLPGDRGPADTQYF. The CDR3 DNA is TGTGCCAGCAGTTCCCTACCCGGGGACAGGGGGCCGGCAGATACGCAGTATTTT.

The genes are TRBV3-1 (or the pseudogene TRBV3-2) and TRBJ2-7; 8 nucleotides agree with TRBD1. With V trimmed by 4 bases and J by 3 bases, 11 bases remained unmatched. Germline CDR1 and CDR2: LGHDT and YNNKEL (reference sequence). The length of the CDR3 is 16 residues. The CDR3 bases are TGTGCCAGCAGCCTAGGGACAGGCCGGCGGGACTACGAGCAGTACTTC. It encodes CASSLGTGRRDYEQYF.

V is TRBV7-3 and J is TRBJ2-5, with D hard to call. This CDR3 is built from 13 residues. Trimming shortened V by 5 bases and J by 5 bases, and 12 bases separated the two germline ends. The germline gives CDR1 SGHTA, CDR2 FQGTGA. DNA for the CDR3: TGTGCCAGCAGCACCGGTCCGATGGAGACCCAGTACTTC. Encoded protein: CASSTGPMETQYF.

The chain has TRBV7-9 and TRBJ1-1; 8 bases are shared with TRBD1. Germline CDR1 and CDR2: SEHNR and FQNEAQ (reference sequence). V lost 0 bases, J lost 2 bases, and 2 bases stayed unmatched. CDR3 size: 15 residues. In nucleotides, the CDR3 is TGTGCCAGCAGCTTAGCCGGGACAGGAAACACTGAAGCTTTCTTT. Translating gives CASSLAGTGNTEAFF.

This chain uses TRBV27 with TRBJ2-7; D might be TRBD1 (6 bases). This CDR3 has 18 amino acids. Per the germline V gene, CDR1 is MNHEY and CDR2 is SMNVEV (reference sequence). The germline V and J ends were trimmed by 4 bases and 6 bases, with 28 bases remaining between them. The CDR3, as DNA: TGTGCCAGCAGTTCGAGGACGGATTCGGACAGCGTGGTCTTCGAGCAGTACTTC. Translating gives CASSSRTDSDSVVFEQYF.

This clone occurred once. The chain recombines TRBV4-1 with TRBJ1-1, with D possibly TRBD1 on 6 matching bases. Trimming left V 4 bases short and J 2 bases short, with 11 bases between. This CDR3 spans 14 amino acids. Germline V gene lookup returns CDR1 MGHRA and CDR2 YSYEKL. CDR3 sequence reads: CASSLQGINTEAFF. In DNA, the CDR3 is TGCGCCAGCAGCCTTCAGGGGATCAACACTGAAGCTTTCTTT.

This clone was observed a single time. CDR3: CASSSGQGARLNTEAFF. The CDR3 bases are TGTGCCAGCAGCTCAGGACAGGGGGCACGTCTGAACACTGAAGCTTTCTTT. This rearrangement joins TRBV7-3 to TRBJ1-1; TRBD1 matches at 11 bases. CDR3 size: 17 residues. Germline V gene data show CDR1 as SGHTA and CDR2 as FQGTGA. The V and J ends lost 4 bases and 0 bases, in that order; junction bases with no gene match: 7.

The CDR3 nucleotides read TGCGCCAGCAGCTCCTTCCCCCAGGCGTCCGGGGAGCTGTTTTTT. Its translation is CASSSFPQASGELFF. The chain recombines TRBV4-1 with TRBJ2-2, with unresolved D. The V gene lost 5 bases and the J gene lost 6 bases, with 16 bases spanning the gap. The CDR3 is 15 residues long. CDR1 and CDR2 (germline): MGHRA, YSYEKL.

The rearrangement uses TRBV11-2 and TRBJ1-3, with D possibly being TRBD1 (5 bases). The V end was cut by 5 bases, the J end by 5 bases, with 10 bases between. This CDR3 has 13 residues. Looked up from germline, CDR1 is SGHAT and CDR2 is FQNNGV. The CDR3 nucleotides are TGTGCCAGCAGCACCGGACACCGAAACACCATATATTTT. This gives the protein CASSTGHRNTIYF.

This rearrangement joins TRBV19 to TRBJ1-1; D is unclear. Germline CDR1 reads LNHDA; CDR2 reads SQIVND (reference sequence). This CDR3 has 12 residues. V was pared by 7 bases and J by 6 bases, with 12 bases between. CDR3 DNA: TGTGCCAGTACCCGGGGTCGCGCTGAAGCTTTCTTT. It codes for CASTRGRAEAFF.

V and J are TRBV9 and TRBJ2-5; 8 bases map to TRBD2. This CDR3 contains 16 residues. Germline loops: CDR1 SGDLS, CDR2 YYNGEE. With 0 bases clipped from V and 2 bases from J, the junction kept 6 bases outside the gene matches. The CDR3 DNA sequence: TGTGCCAGCAGCGTAGGCCTAGCGGGTATGCAAGAGACCCAGTACTTC. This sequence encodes CASSVGLAGMQETQYF.

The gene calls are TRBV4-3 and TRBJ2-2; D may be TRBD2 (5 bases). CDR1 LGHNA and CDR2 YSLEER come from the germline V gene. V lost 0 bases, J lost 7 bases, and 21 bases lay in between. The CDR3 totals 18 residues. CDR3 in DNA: TGCGCCAGCAGCCAAGATTTAGCCACTCCCGGGGATATCGGGGAGCTGTTTTTT. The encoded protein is CASSQDLATPGDIGELFF.

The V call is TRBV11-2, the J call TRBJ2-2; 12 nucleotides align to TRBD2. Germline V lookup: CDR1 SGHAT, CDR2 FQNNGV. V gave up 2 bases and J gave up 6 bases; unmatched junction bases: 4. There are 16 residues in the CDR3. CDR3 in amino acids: CASSLRLAGGPGELFF. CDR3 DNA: TGTGCCAGCAGCTTACGCCTAGCGGGGGGGCCCGGGGAGCTGTTTTTT. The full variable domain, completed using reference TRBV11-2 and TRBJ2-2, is EAGVAQSPRYKIIEKRQSVAFWCNPISGHATLYWYQQILGQGPKLLIQFQNNGVVDDSQLPKDRFSAERLKGVDSTLKIQPAKLEDSAVYLCASSLRLAGGPGELFFGEGSRLTVL.

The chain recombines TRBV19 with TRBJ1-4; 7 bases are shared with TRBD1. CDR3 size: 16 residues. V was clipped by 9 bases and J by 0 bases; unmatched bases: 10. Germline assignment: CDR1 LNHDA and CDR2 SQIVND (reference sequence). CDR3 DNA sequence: TGTGCCAGCAGGGACAGCAACACAGCAACTAATGAAAAACTGTTTTTT. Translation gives CASRDSNTATNEKLFF.

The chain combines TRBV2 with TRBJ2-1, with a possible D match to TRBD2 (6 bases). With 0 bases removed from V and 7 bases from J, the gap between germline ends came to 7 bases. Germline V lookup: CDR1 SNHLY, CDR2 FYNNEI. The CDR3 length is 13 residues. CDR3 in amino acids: CASSEAGGNEQFF. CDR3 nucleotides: TGTGCCAGCAGTGAAGCCGGGGGTAATGAGCAGTTCTTC.

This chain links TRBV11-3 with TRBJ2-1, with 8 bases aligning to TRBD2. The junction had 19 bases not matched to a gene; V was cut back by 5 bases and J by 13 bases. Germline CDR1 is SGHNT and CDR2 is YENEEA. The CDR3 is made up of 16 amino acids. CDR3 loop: CASSPRGAGASGEQFF. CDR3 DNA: TGTGCCAGCAGCCCTCGGGGAGCGGGAGCCTCAGGGGAACAGTTCTTC.

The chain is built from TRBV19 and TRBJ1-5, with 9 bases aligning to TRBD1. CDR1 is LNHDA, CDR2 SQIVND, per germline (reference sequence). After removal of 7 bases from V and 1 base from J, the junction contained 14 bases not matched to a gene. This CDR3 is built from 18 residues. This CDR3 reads CASTKGQGGAGSNQPQHF. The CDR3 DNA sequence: TGTGCCAGTACCAAGGGACAGGGAGGCGCTGGAAGCAATCAGCCCCAGCATTTT.